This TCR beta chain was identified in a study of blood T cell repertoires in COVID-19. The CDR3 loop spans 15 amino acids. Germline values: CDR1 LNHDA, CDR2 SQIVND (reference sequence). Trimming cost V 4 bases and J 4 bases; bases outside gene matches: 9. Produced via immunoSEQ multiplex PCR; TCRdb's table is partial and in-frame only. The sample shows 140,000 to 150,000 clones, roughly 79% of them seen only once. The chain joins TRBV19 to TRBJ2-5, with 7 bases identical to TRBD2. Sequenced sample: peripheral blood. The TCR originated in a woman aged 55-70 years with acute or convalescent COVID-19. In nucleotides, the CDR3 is TGTGCCAGTAGTAGGGCTAGCGGAGGGGTAGAGACCCAGTACTTC. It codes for CASSRASGGVETQYF.